A single sample gave rise to the 19 T cell receptor beta chains below, sequenced in a study of blood T cell repertoires in COVID-19. Profiled with immunoSEQ multiplex PCR; TCRdb holds only in-frame clones, not every one. The sample contains about 69,000 clones, 86% of which appear only once. The sample consisted of peripheral blood. The receptor set was obtained from a man between 35 and 55 years old with COVID-19, enrolled during active disease.

This chain connects TRBV6-2 or TRBV6-3 to TRBJ2-3; tentatively, D is TRBD2 (5 bases). CDR3 size: 12 residues. The germline CDR1 and CDR2 sequences are MNHEY and SVGEGT. V gave up 6 bases and J gave up 7 bases, with 11 bases separating them. The CDR3 reads CASSQTTNTQYF. As DNA, the CDR3 is TGTGCCAGCAGCCAGACTACTAATACGCAGTATTTT.

CDR3 protein: CAISEDSSTGELFF. CDR3 in DNA: TGTGCCATCAGTGAGGATAGCTCCACCGGGGAGCTGTTTTTT. The chain carries TRBV10-3 and TRBJ2-2; D gene unclear. CDR3 length equals 14 residues. Germline values: CDR1 ENHRY, CDR2 SYGVKD. Trimming cost V 2 bases and J 4 bases, with 8 bases left between them.

J is TRBJ1-1 and V is TRBV2; tentative D call: TRBD1 (5 bases). The CDR3 is made up of 14 amino acids. V lost 2 bases and J lost 5, with 12 bases in between. Looked up from germline, CDR1 is SNHLY and CDR2 is FYNNEI. This CDR3 reads CASSELGEGTEAFF. CDR3 DNA: TGTGCCAGCAGTGAATTGGGGGAGGGAACTGAAGCTTTCTTT.

This chain links TRBV2 with TRBJ1-2; tentative D call: TRBD1 (6 bases). Germline lookup yields CDR1 SNHLY and CDR2 FYNNEI. Trimming pared 3 bases from V and 7 bases from J, leaving 12 bases between. This CDR3 comprises 13 residues. CDR3 DNA sequence: TGTGCCAGCAGTGAGGGGGCAGGGTTTGGCTACACCTTC. This encodes CASSEGAGFGYTF. Full variable domain (missing parts from reference TRBV2 and TRBJ1-2): EPEVTQTPSHQVTQMGQEVILRCVPISNHLYFYWYRQILGQKVEFLVSFYNNEISEKSEIFDDQFSVERPDGSNFTLKIRSTKLEDSAMYFCASSEGAGFGYTFGSGTRLTVV.

This chain connects TRBV29-1 to TRBJ1-1; D is perhaps TRBD1 (6 bases). Per the germline V gene, CDR1 is SQVTM and CDR2 is ANQGSEA. V was shortened by 4 bases and J by 4 bases, with 10 bases between the two germline ends. The CDR3 consists of 12 residues. The CDR3 here is CSVGRGGTEAFF. The CDR3 DNA is TGCAGCGTTGGGAGGGGGGGCACTGAAGCTTTCTTT. Full variable domain (remainder filled in from reference TRBV29-1 and TRBJ1-1): SAVISQKPSRDICQRGTSLTIQCQVDSQVTMMFWYRQQPGQSLTLIATANQGSEATYESGFVIDKFPISRPNLTFSTLTVSNMSPEDSSIYLCSVGRGGTEAFFGQGTRLTVV.

This rearrangement joins TRBV19 to TRBJ1-1; TRBD1 is a possible D gene (5 bases). The CDR3 runs to 14 residues. The V end was cut by 4 bases, the J end by 1 base, with 10 bases between. In germline, CDR1 is LNHDA, CDR2 SQIVND (reference sequence). CDR3 loop: CASSRAQGNTEAFF. For the CDR3, the DNA is TGTGCCAGTAGTAGAGCCCAGGGGAACACTGAAGCTTTCTTT.

The J gene is TRBJ2-3, the V gene TRBV6-2 or TRBV6-3; D may be TRBD1 (6 bases). V was clipped by 2 bases and J by 2 bases, with 14 bases between them. CDR1 MNHEY and CDR2 SVGEGT come from the germline V gene. CDR3 length: 16 amino acids. As DNA, the CDR3 is TGTGCCAGCAGTTACCTTTCGACAGGCGTCACAGATACGCAGTATTTT. It yields the protein CASSYLSTGVTDTQYF.

The V and J genes are TRBV3-1 (or the pseudogene TRBV3-2) and TRBJ2-5; D might be TRBD1 (6 bases). Germline V lookup: CDR1 LGHDT, CDR2 YNNKEL (reference sequence). V lost 1 base, J lost 4 bases, and 13 bases lay in between. CDR3 size: 15 residues. CDR3 DNA: TGTGCCAGCAGCCAAGTTGGCAGGGGTGCAGAGACCCAGTACTTC. Its translation is CASSQVGRGAETQYF.

This chain connects TRBV27 to TRBJ1-5, with D possibly matching TRBD1 (6 bases). The CDR3 runs 14 residues. V was pared by 3 bases and J by 3 bases, with 9 bases between. Germline V gene lookup returns CDR1 MNHEY and CDR2 SMNVEV (reference sequence). CDR3 sequence reads: CASSFGQFNQPQHF. The CDR3 bases are TGTGCCAGCAGTTTCGGACAGTTCAATCAGCCCCAGCATTTT.

The chain combines TRBV6-4 with TRBJ2-3; 9 nucleotides agree with TRBD1. The trim removed 3 bases at V and 6 bases at J, leaving 7 bases unmatched. Germline assignment: CDR1 MRHNA and CDR2 SNTAGT. The CDR3 runs 15 residues. In nucleotides, the CDR3 is TGTGCCAGCAGTGAGGCCGGGACAGGGTTGGATACGCAGTATTTT. Translating gives CASSEAGTGLDTQYF.

V usage is TRBV7-2 and J usage is TRBJ1-5, with D unresolved. The V end lost 1 base, the J end lost 9 bases, and 7 bases lay between the germline ends. Germline V CDR1 and CDR2: SGHTA, FQGNSA. This CDR3 contains 12 residues. CDR3 DNA: TGTGCCAGCAGCTTAGAAGGGAGGCCCCAGCATTTT. Translation gives CASSLEGRPQHF.

CDR3 nucleotides: TGCGCCAGCAGCCAAATGGGGACGGGGGTCAACTATGGCTACACCTTC. Translating gives CASSQMGTGVNYGYTF. The chain uses TRBV4-1 and TRBJ1-2, with TRBD1 as a possible D gene (5 bases). The germline CDR1 and CDR2 sequences are MGHRA and YSYEKL. V was clipped by 2 bases and J by 2 bases, with 15 bases between them. The length of the CDR3 is 16 residues.

The J gene is TRBJ1-5, the V gene TRBV30; D is uncertain. The V end was cut by 0 bases, the J end by 9 bases, with 21 bases between. CDR3 length: 16 residues. Germline CDR1 and CDR2: GTSNPN and SVGIG (reference sequence). The CDR3 nucleotides read TGTGCCTGGAGTGTACTTGGCCAGTCGGTGTCGGGGCCCCAGCATTTT. Its translation is CAWSVLGQSVSGPQHF. Filled out from reference TRBV30 and TRBJ1-5, the complete variable domain reads SQTIHQWPATLVQPVGSPLSLECTVEGTSNPNLYWYRQAAGRGLQLLFYSVGIGQISSEVPQNLSASRPQDRQFILSSKKLLLSDSGFYLCAWSVLGQSVSGPQHFGDGTRLSIL.

The CDR3 DNA sequence: TGTGCCAGCAGCTTATGGACTAGCGGGGGGCGTGGTGTTGAGCAGTACTTC. This gives the protein CASSLWTSGGRGVEQYF. The genes are TRBV5-5 and TRBJ2-7, with 14 bases matching TRBD2. Per the germline V gene, CDR1 is SGHKS and CDR2 is YYEKEE (reference sequence). The CDR3 is made up of 17 amino acids. V shed 2 bases, J shed 7 bases, and the junction held 11 bases outside the gene matches.

J is TRBJ1-3 and V is TRBV18, with unresolved D. Trimming removed 0 bases at V and 0 bases at J, with 15 bases between. The V gene's germline CDR1 is KGHSH and CDR2 LQKENI. The CDR3 is 18 residues long. The CDR3 region is CASSPPTGLSPSGNTIYF. The DNA of the CDR3 is TGTGCCAGCTCACCACCTACTGGACTGTCTCCCTCTGGAAACACCATATATTTT.

This chain links TRBV10-1 with TRBJ2-7; 12 nucleotides align to TRBD1. CDR1 is WNHNN and CDR2 is SYGVQD in the germline V gene (reference sequence). Trimming took 7 bases from V and 5 from J; bases not matched to a gene: 6. The CDR3 is made up of 14 amino acids. CDR3 in amino acids: CASNPGQGAHEQYF. The CDR3 coding sequence is TGCGCCAGCAATCCGGGACAGGGGGCACACGAGCAGTACTTC.

The chain links TRBV6-5 to TRBJ2-1; D remains ambiguous. This CDR3 is 13 amino acids long. V gave up 0 bases and J gave up 8 bases, with 8 bases separating them. CDR1 is MNHEY and CDR2 is SVGAGI in the germline V gene. CDR3 DNA sequence: TGTGCCAGCAGTTACTCTCGGAGCCATGAGCAGTTCTTC. It translates to CASSYSRSHEQFF.

This clone is a singleton in its sample. J is TRBJ1-6 and V is TRBV3-1 (or the pseudogene TRBV3-2); tentatively, D is TRBD1 (6 bases). Germline CDR1 reads LGHDT; CDR2 reads YNNKEL (reference sequence). The CDR3 runs 15 residues. V lost 5 bases to trimming and J lost 2 bases, with 10 bases between them. CDR3 protein: CASSDTGTYNSPLHF. In DNA form, the CDR3 reads TGTGCCAGCAGCGACACAGGGACCTATAATTCACCCCTCCACTTT.

The CDR3 bases are TGTGCCAGTAGTAGGTCCCCGCGGGGCACTGAAGCTTTCTTT. Its protein is CASSRSPRGTEAFF. V is TRBV19 and J is TRBJ1-1; D not resolved. The CDR3 runs 14 residues. The germline V and J ends were trimmed by 4 bases and 4 bases, with 13 bases remaining between them. From germline, CDR1 is LNHDA and CDR2 SQIVND (reference sequence). Combining the CDR3 with reference TRBV19 and TRBJ1-1 gives the whole variable domain DGGITQSPKYLFRKEGQNVTLSCEQNLNHDAMYWYRQDPGQGLRLIYYSQIVNDFQKGDIAEGYSVSREKKESFPLTVTSAQKNPTAFYLCASSRSPRGTEAFFGQGTRLTVV.